This TCR beta chain was captured in a study of shared clonotypes between healthy human individuals. It was into CD45RA+ naive and CD45RA-negative memory subsets that the CD4+ cells were split. Overall study findings and caveats: Clonotypes not shared had lower generation probabilities than those common to all four donors.

In germline, CDR1 is MGHDK, CDR2 SYGVNS. V was pared by 10 bases and J by 7 bases, with 12 bases between. This CDR3 region has 11 residues. This clone appeared a few times. Antigen: not known. This table comes from immunoSEQ multiplex PCR, and its TCRdb copy is limited to in-frame clones, with some not included. The sample includes about 1 million clones, approximately 72% seen only once; the top ten take 1.4% to 1.5%. What was sequenced was memory CD4+ T cells sorted from blood. Subset in this sample: CD45RA-negative fraction. The source of this sequence is a young man in good health. The rearrangement joins TRBV25-1 to TRBJ2-3; D remains ambiguous. The CDR3 sequence: CATRFGNTQYF. DNA of the CDR3: TGTGCCACCCGGTTCGGAAATACGCAGTATTTT.